The clone carrying this T cell receptor (beta chain) has at least ten counts. No antigen is known for it. The assay was immunoSEQ multiplex PCR, and TCRdb's table has in-frame clones only and misses some. The specimen has 30,000 or so clones, none found just once. This related bone marrow graft donor gave peripheral blood on the day of marrow donation. The CDR3 runs to 16 residues. The junction had 7 bases not matched to a gene; V was cut back by 1 base and J by 4 bases. The V gene's germline CDR1 is SGHRS and CDR2 YFSETQ. The record originates from a study of T cells after posttransplantation cyclophosphamide. Notes on the study in general: Later post-transplant blood repertoires were often dominated by donor CD8+ memory clones.

V usage is TRBV5-1 and J usage is TRBJ2-3; 9 bases are shared with TRBD2. This TCR was sampled from a woman between 25 and 40 years old in good health and a related stem cell transplant donor. Sequencing used PBMCs. In DNA, the CDR3 is TGCGCCAGCAGCTTGCGAGCGGGGGGTCCTGCAGATACGCAGTATTTT. Protein sequence: CASSLRAGGPADTQYF.